The clone carrying this T cell receptor (beta chain) was observed many times. What it binds is not known. TCR beta CDR3 sequences were amplified from RNA transcripts. HTBI primers were the set used in a first-round RT-PCR of the TCR CDR3. TCRdb passed the multiplex PCR reads through MiXCR, listing each CDR3 protein once. The sample has under 650,000 distinct CDR3 sequences; about 17% are singletons. CDR1 is MNHEY and CDR2 is SMNVEV in the germline V gene (reference sequence). This CDR3 region has 12 residues. Trimming took off 8 bases at V and 1 base at J, with 9 bases between the two ends. The data were taken from a study of T cells in Graves' hyperthyroidism and ophthalmopathy. Study-level findings and limits: A 13 V-J model separated ophthalmopathy from stable hyperthyroidism.

For Graves' hyperthyroidism to be stable, ophthalmopathy could not progress within 18 months. The authors took PBMCs from 10 ml fresh peripheral blood. The sample taken for sequencing was blood. The receptor was derived from a woman younger than 45 with Graves' hyperthyroidism. This chain uses TRBV27 with TRBJ2-7; no clear D gene. The CDR3 is CASGYGSYEQYF. CDR3 sequence (DNA): TGTGCCAGCGGATATGGGTCCTACGAGCAGTACTTC.